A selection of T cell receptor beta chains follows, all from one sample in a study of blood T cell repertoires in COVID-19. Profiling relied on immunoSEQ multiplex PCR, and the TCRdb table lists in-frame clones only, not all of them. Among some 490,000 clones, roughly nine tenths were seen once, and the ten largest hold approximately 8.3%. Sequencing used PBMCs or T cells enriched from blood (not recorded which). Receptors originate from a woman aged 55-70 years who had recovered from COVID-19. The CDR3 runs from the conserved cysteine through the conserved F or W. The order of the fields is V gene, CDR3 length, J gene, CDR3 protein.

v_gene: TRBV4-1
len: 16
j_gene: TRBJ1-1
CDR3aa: CASSQDWRGLSTEAFF

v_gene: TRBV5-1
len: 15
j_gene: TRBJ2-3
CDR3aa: CASSLGRGGTDTQYF

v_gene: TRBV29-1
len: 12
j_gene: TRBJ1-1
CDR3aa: CSVTQGQYIAFF

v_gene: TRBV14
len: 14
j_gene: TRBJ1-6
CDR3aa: CASGRGSYNSPLHF

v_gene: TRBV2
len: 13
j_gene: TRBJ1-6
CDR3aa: CAGRQGPNSPLHF

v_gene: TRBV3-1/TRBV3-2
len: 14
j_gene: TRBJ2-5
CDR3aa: CASSQIGTGGTQYF

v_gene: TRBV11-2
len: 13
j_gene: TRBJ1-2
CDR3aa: CASSLGGHRGYTF

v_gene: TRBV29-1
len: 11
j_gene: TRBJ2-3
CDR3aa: CSTTSPDTQYF

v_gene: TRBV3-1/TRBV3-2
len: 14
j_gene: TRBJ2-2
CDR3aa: CASSLSGGAGELFF

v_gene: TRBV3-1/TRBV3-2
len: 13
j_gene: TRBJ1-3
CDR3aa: CASSQGTGNTIYF

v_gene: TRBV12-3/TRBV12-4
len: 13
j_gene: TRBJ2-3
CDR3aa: CASSRQGIDTQYF

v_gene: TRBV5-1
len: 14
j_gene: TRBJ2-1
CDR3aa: CASSLGTGSHEQFF

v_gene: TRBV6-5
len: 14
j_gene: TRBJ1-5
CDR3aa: CASRSDSLNQPQHF

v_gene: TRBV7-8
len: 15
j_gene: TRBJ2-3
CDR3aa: CASSTGLAGQPPQYF

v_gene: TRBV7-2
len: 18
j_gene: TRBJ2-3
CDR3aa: CASSRGLFSGGGGNTQYF

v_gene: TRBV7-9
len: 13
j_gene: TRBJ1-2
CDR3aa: CASSFWGEGGYTF

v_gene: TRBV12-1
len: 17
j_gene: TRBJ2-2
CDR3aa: CASSRTSGGRSRRELFF

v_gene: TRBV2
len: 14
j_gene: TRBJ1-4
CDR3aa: CASSEGRTNEKLFF

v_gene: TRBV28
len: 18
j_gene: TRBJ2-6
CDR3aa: CASKTGTGLTSGANVLTF

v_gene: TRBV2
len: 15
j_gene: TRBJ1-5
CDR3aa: CASSWDRVDNQPQHF

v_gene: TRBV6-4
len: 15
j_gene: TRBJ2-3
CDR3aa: CASSFSGGGTDTQYF

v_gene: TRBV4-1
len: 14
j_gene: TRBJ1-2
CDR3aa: CASSHDQGPFGYTF

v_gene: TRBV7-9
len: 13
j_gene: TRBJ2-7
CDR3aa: CASSSSGVYEQYF

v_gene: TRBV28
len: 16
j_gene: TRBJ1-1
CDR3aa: CASSLSGFLMNTEAFF

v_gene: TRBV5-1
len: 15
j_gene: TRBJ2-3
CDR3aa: CASSLFPGGTDTQYF

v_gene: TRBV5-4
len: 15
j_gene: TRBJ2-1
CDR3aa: CASSLVSLADNEQFF

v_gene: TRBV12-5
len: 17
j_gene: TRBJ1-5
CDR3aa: CASGLDTGGAGNQPQHF

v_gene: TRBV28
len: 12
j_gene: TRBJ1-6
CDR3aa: CASSHINSPLHF

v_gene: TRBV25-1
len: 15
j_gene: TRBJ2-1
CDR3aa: CASSEAGGTYNEQFF

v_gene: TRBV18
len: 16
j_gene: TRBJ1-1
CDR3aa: CASSPMRNLGGTEAFF

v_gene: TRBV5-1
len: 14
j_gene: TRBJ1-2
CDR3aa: CASSLEPGQGGYTF

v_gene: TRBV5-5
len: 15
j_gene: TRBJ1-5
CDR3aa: CASSYDRGGNQPQHF

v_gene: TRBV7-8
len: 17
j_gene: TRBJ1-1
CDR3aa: CASSSRSGQSSNTEAFF

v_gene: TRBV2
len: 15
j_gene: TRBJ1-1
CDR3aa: CASSGTGGKVAEAFF

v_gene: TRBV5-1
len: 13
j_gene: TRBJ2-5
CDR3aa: CASSSTGSETQYF

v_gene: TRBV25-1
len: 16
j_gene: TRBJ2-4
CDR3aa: CASSERDSLAKNIQYF

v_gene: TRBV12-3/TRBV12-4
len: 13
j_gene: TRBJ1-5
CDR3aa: CASSLDRTQPQHF

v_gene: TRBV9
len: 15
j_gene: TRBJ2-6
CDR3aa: CASSGDISGANVLTF

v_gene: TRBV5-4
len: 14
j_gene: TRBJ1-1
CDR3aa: CASSAGRANTEAFF

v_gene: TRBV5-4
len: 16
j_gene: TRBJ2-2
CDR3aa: CASTQGQGRNTGELFF

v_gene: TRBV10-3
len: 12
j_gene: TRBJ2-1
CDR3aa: CAISVSVNEQFF

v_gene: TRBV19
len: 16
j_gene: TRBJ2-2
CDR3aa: CASSTSAGLNTGELFF

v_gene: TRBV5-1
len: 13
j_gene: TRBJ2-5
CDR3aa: CASSIGQKETQYF

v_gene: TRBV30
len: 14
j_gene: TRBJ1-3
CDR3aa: CAWRDSSGPNTIYF

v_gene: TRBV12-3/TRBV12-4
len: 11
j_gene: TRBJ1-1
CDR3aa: CASSWGAEAFF

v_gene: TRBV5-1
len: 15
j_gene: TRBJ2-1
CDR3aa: CASSLPGLLNNEQFF